This T cell receptor (beta chain) was recorded in a study of metastatic and nonmetastatic thyroid tumors. Turning to the study itself: Repertoire comparison spanned blood and tumor or nodule tissue of malignant and benign thyroid patients.

With V trimmed by 7 bases and J by 4 bases, 9 bases remained unmatched. The CDR3 has 15 residues. CDR1 is SNHLY, CDR2 FYNNEI, per germline. This clone was found many times. Its matching antigen is unknown. Study findings and constraints: It was reportedly found that TCR beta diversity was significantly higher in malignant thyroid tumors than in benign nodules, a difference seen in both blood and tumor samples.

Treatment of any kind had been given to no patient before thyroid surgery. Per the original methods: Across clinicopathological groups, CDR3 differences served as the basis for building a distant-metastasis classifier for papillary thyroid cancer. TCRdb reprocessed the PCR reads via MiXCR. The V and J calls follow TCRdb's processing rather than the paper's. This table holds roughly 15,000 clones, around 25% found once. The chain is built from TRBV2 and TRBJ2-1; 8 bases agree with TRBD1. The sequencing input was tumor tissue. The clonotype was recovered from a female donor with papillary thyroid cancer or a benign thyroid nodule (not recorded which). Some clones in this sample may be carry-over from other donors' samples. The CDR3 loop reads CASNPGGSFYNEQFF. For the CDR3, the DNA is TGTGCCAGCAACCCAGGGGGCTCGTTTTACAATGAGCAGTTCTTC.